The clone carrying this T cell receptor (beta chain) was observed a few times. Antigen specificity is unknown. The data derive from a study of T-cell reconstitution after alpha-beta-depleted transplantation in children. Molecular barcoding with unique molecular identifiers was used for the TCRbeta library. Via MiXCR, TCRdb re-called the PCR reads, giving one row per CDR3 protein. The repertoire consists of some 350,000 distinct CDR3 sequences, with around 16% occurring once and the leading ten covering approximately 38%. From germline, CDR1 is SGHTA and CDR2 FQGTGA. This CDR3 region has 15 residues. Between the trimmed V and J ends, which lost 2 bases and 4 bases, there was a span of 12 bases. Findings of the study overall: Newly generated T cells supplied most T-cell counts and diversity one year post-transplant. At day 60, the high TCRbeta diversity found in some patients originated from recipient T cells and thymic progenitors that had survived. In patients about two months after transplant, alpha-beta T cells reportedly arose from several hundred expanded graft clones.

The chain couples TRBV7-3 to TRBJ2-1, with D unclear. This clonotype was obtained from a male patient between 2 and 10 years old who had a stem cell transplant for acute lymphoblastic leukemia, so the T cells may come from the graft donor. The sample here was PBMCs, mostly from graft donor cells, taken 360 days after TCRalphabeta/CD19-depleted stem cell transplant. The CDR3 spells CASSLVFTVYNEQFF. CDR3 DNA: TGTGCCAGCAGCTTAGTTTTTACTGTATACAATGAGCAGTTCTTC.